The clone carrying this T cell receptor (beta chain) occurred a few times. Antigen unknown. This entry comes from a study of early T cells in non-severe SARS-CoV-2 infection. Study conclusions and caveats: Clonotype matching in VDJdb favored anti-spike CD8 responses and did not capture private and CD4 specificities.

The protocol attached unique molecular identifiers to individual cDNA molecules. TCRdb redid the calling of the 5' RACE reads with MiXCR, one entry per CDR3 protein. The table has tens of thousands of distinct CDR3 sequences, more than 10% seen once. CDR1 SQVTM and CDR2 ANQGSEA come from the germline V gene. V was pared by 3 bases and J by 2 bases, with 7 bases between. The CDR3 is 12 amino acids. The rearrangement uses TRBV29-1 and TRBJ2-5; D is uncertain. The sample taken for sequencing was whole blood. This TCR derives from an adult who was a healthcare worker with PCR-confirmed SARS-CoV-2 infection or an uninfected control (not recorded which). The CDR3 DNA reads TGCAGCGTTGATCAGACTCAAGAGACCCAGTACTTC. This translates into CSVDQTQETQYF.